The entry below gives a single T cell receptor beta chain sequence along with its context. Its antigen is not identified. The data were taken from a study of cytomegalovirus exposure and HLA in healthy donors. Findings and limits, study-wide: Later analysis identified several of the most significant clusters that appeared linked to common viral pathogens. Per published accounts, TCR beta sequences correctly predicted the HLA-A and HLA-B alleles of most subjects.

A multiplex PCR was run with 60 Vbeta primers and 13 Jbeta primers. The protocol was immunoSEQ multiplex PCR, while the TCRdb copy is restricted to in-frame clones and leaves out a portion. The data hold 120,000 or so clones, with about three quarters observed a single time. This CDR3 comprises 11 residues. V was clipped by 5 bases and J by 7 bases, with 6 bases between them. Per germline, CDR1 MNHEY and CDR2 SVGAGI. This TCR came from a woman aged 40 to 50 in good health and CMV-seropositive. This sequence joins TRBV6-5 and TRBJ2-1; D uncertain. The sequenced sample consisted of PBMCs. This chain's CDR3 is CASSISNEQFF. CDR3 coding DNA: TGTGCCAGCAGTATCTCTAATGAGCAGTTCTTC.